A selection of T cell receptor beta chains follows, all from one sample in a study of Ad26.COV2.S vaccination and SARS-CoV-2 variants. Sequenced by immunoSEQ multiplex PCR; TCRdb stores in-frame clones only, minus some. Here the sample spans about 350,000 clones, around 89% being singletons. Sequences were derived from peripheral blood, sampled in a trial of Ad26.COV2.S vaccine versus placebo. These receptors were obtained from a person aged 18-65 years who received the Ad26.COV2.S COVID-19 vaccine or a placebo. CDR3s include the opening cysteine and the closing phenylalanine or tryptophan. The D gene is left open where the match is weak. Where a row states a size, it is once, few, many or the class of an expanded clone; other rows omit it.

V gene: TRBV7-2
D gene: TRBD1
J gene: TRBJ2-5
clone size: NA
CDR3 DNA: TGTGCCAGCAGCCTCCGCTGGGACAGGGGCCAAGAGACCCAGTACTTC
CDR3 protein: CASSLRWDRGQETQYF

V gene: TRBV12-3/TRBV12-4
D gene: TRBD1
J gene: TRBJ2-1
clone size: NA
CDR3 DNA: TGTGCCAGCAGCTCAGGACAGGGGCATGAGCAGTTCTTC
CDR3 protein: CASSSGQGHEQFF

V gene: TRBV7-9
D gene: TRBD2
J gene: TRBJ2-7
clone size: NA
CDR3 DNA: TGTGCCAGCAGCTTAGCAGCGGGAGGGCCAAACTACGAGCAGTACTTC
CDR3 protein: CASSLAAGGPNYEQYF

V gene: TRBV6-2/TRBV6-3
D gene: NA
J gene: TRBJ2-7
clone size: once
CDR3 DNA: TGTGCCAGCAGTTACCGAGCTATCTACGAGCAGTACTTC
CDR3 protein: CASSYRAIYEQYF

V gene: TRBV24-1
D gene: NA
J gene: TRBJ2-1
clone size: NA
CDR3 DNA: TGTGCCACCGGGGCCCCCTCCTACAATGAGCAGTTCTTC
CDR3 protein: CATGAPSYNEQFF

V gene: TRBV6-2/TRBV6-3
D gene: TRBD1
J gene: TRBJ1-1
clone size: NA
CDR3 DNA: TGTGCCAGCAGTTGGGACAGACTGAACACTGAAGCTTTCTTT
CDR3 protein: CASSWDRLNTEAFF

V gene: TRBV29-1
D gene: NA
J gene: TRBJ1-4
clone size: NA
CDR3 DNA: TGCAGCGTTGCGTTTGATGAAAAACTGTTTTTT
CDR3 protein: CSVAFDEKLFF

V gene: TRBV5-1
D gene: NA
J gene: TRBJ1-5
clone size: once
CDR3 DNA: TGCGCCAGCAGCCCAGACAGTTATAGCAATCAGCCCCAGCATTTT
CDR3 protein: CASSPDSYSNQPQHF

V gene: TRBV7-9
D gene: NA
J gene: TRBJ2-5
clone size: NA
CDR3 DNA: TGTGCCAGCAGCTTAGTAGGGTGGGGCGTTGAGACCCAGTACTTC
CDR3 protein: CASSLVGWGVETQYF

V gene: TRBV9
D gene: NA
J gene: TRBJ1-2
clone size: NA
CDR3 DNA: TGTGCCAGCAGCGCAGATGCCTATGGCTACACCTTC
CDR3 protein: CASSADAYGYTF

V gene: TRBV30
D gene: NA
J gene: TRBJ2-7
clone size: NA
CDR3 DNA: TGTGCCTGCGGCATCGGAGGGGGCTCCTACGAGCAGTACTTC
CDR3 protein: CACGIGGGSYEQYF

V gene: TRBV29-1
D gene: NA
J gene: TRBJ1-1
clone size: once
CDR3 DNA: TGCAGCGGGATGAGCACTGAAGCTTTCTTT
CDR3 protein: CSGMSTEAFF

V gene: TRBV21-1
D gene: NA
J gene: TRBJ2-3
clone size: NA
CDR3 DNA: TGTGCGAGACGGAAGCGGGGGGCCACAGATACGCAGTATTTT
CDR3 protein: CARRKRGATDTQYF

V gene: TRBV9
D gene: TRBD2
J gene: TRBJ2-3
clone size: once
CDR3 DNA: TGTGCCAGCAGCGCCCAACACAGCGGGGGAGATACGCAGTATTTT
CDR3 protein: CASSAQHSGGDTQYF

V gene: TRBV19
D gene: NA
J gene: TRBJ2-7
clone size: NA
CDR3 DNA: TGTGCCAGTAGTATTGGGAGCCAGACCCGCGAGCAGTACTTC
CDR3 protein: CASSIGSQTREQYF

V gene: TRBV4-2
D gene: NA
J gene: TRBJ2-1
clone size: NA
CDR3 DNA: TGTGCCAGCAGCCTCCACCAATCCGGGCACAACAATGAGCAGTTCTTC
CDR3 protein: CASSLHQSGHNNEQFF

V gene: TRBV27
D gene: NA
J gene: TRBJ2-6
clone size: NA
CDR3 DNA: TGTGCCAGCAGTTTGATAGGGGTCGGGGCCAACGTCCTGACTTTC
CDR3 protein: CASSLIGVGANVLTF

V gene: TRBV18
D gene: NA
J gene: TRBJ1-5
clone size: NA
CDR3 DNA: TGTGCCAGCTCACCAGCGGGTAGGAATCAGCCCCAGCATTTT
CDR3 protein: CASSPAGRNQPQHF

V gene: TRBV28
D gene: NA
J gene: TRBJ2-3
clone size: NA
CDR3 DNA: TGTGCCAGCAGCTTAGCCCCGAGCACAGATACGCAGTATTTT
CDR3 protein: CASSLAPSTDTQYF

V gene: TRBV27
D gene: TRBD1
J gene: TRBJ1-1
clone size: NA
CDR3 DNA: TGTGCCAGCAGGTGGACAGGGAACACTGAAGCTTTCTTT
CDR3 protein: CASRWTGNTEAFF

V gene: TRBV6-2/TRBV6-3
D gene: NA
J gene: TRBJ2-5
clone size: NA
CDR3 DNA: TGTGCCAGCAGTTACCGAACTGGGGGCAATCAAGAGACCCAGTACTTC
CDR3 protein: CASSYRTGGNQETQYF

V gene: TRBV11-2
D gene: NA
J gene: TRBJ2-1
clone size: NA
CDR3 DNA: TGTGCCAGCAGCTCCCTCGCCGTATCCTACAATGAGCAGTTCTTC
CDR3 protein: CASSSLAVSYNEQFF

V gene: TRBV7-2
D gene: NA
J gene: TRBJ2-2
clone size: NA
CDR3 DNA: TGTGCCAGCAGTCGGGGGTATACGACCGGGGAGCTGTTTTTT
CDR3 protein: CASSRGYTTGELFF

V gene: TRBV14
D gene: NA
J gene: TRBJ2-7
clone size: few
CDR3 DNA: TGTGCCAGCAGCCACCCCGGGACAAAGAACTACGAGCAGTACTTC
CDR3 protein: CASSHPGTKNYEQYF

V gene: TRBV15
D gene: TRBD1
J gene: TRBJ1-1
clone size: NA
CDR3 DNA: TGTGCCACCAGCAGAGGGCAGGGGGCAACTGAAGCTTTCTTT
CDR3 protein: CATSRGQGATEAFF

V gene: TRBV7-2
D gene: TRBD1
J gene: TRBJ2-4
clone size: once
CDR3 DNA: TGTGCCAGCAGCGGCAGGACAGGGGACATTCAGTACTTC
CDR3 protein: CASSGRTGDIQYF

V gene: TRBV11-2
D gene: NA
J gene: TRBJ2-7
clone size: NA
CDR3 DNA: TGTGCCAGCAGCTTGAATGGGGCGTTGATAGGCGAGCAGTACTTC
CDR3 protein: CASSLNGALIGEQYF